This T cell receptor (beta chain) was sequenced in a study of T-cell memory formation after mild COVID-19. Looking at the study overall: Largely, TCR clusters stayed within a single donor.

Comment on this clonotype: Its antigen is as yet unknown.

The study's findings and limits: The study detected some responding clones in pre-infection memory, suggesting cross-reactive memory joined. While clones contracting from day 15 to 85 were balanced between CD4 and CD8, later expanders leaned CD4+. Contracting clones localized mainly to CM and EM when CD4+ and mainly to EMRA when CD8+.

From the 5' RACE reads, TCRdb called clonotypes with MiXCR, one entry per CDR3 protein. The sample consists of roughly 35,000 distinct CDR3 sequences, approximately 21% of them appearing once. Sequenced material: PBMCs or a T cell subset sorted from them (not recorded which). This clonotype was sampled from an adult who had mild COVID-19 (a few samples of this study predate the infection). Cell type and time point are not known.

The CDR3 coding sequence is TGTGCCACACGGGGGGAGGGGGAGAATGAAGCTTTCTTT. This sequence encodes CATRGEGENEAFF. The rearrangement links TRBV9 to TRBJ1-1; a possible D gene is TRBD1 (6 bases). The germline V gene encodes CDR1 SGDLS and CDR2 YYNGEE. Trimming removed 9 bases from V and 7 bases from J, with 19 bases in between. This CDR3 spans 13 amino acids.